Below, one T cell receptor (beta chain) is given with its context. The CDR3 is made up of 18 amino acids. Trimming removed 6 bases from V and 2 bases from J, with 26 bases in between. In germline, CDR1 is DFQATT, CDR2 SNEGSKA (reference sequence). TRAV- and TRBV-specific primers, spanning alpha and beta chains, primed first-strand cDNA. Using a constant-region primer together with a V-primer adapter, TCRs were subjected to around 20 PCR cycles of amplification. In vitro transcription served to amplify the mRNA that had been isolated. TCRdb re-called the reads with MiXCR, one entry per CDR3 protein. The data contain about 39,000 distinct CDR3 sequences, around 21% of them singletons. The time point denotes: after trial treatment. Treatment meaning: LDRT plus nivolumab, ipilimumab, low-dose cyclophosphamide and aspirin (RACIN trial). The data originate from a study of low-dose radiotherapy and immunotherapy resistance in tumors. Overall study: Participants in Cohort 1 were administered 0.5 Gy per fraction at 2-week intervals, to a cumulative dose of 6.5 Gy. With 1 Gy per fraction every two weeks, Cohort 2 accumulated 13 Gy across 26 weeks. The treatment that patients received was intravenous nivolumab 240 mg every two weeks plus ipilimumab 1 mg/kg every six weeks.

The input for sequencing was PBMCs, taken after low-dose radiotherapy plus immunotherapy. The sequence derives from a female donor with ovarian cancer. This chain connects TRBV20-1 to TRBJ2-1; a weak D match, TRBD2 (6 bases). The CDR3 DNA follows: TGCAGTGCCGAGAGCAGGGTGGGATTAGCGGTTCCCTACAATGAGCAGTTCTTC. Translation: CSAESRVGLAVPYNEQFF.